The 5 T cell receptor beta chains presented below share a single source sample, sequenced in a study of T cells in Graves' hyperthyroidism and ophthalmopathy. There were TCR beta CDR3 regions amplified from RNA transcripts. First-round RT-PCR of the TCR CDR3 relied on the HTBI primer set. One entry per CDR3 protein results from TCRdb running MiXCR on the multiplex PCR reads. This sample has about 160,000 distinct CDR3 sequences; over 8% occur once, and the top ten carry around 20%. The sequenced sample consisted of blood. These receptors were taken from a woman under 30 with Graves' hyperthyroidism that later progressed to Graves' ophthalmopathy.

The rearrangement joins TRBV19 to TRBJ2-6; 10 nucleotides line up with TRBD1. CDR1 LNHDA and CDR2 SQIVND come from the germline V gene (reference sequence). This CDR3 is built from 18 residues. J lost 1 base, V lost 4 bases, and 7 bases had no gene match. CDR3 sequence: CASSTTGGFFSGANVLTF. DNA for the CDR3: TGTGCCAGTAGTACGACAGGGGGCTTTTTTTCTGGGGCCAACGTCCTGACTTTC.

This clonotype has at least ten counts. This chain connects TRBV20-1 to TRBJ1-6; a possible D gene is TRBD1 (5 bases). CDR1 and CDR2 (germline): DFQATT, SNEGSKA (reference sequence). This CDR3 contains 15 residues. Trimming took 3 bases from V and 7 from J, leaving 16 bases between them. The CDR3 reads CSARTGAGGNSPLHF. CDR3 DNA: TGCAGTGCTAGGACTGGGGCAGGCGGAAATTCACCCCTCCACTTT.

A remark on this clonotype: A much larger clone lies one base from this, so it may be a read error. DNA for the CDR3: TGCAATGCTAGTTTGCGGCAAGAGACCCAGTACTTC. Amino acid sequence: CNASLRQETQYF. The chain employs TRBV20-1 and TRBJ2-5; no definite D call. This CDR3 has 12 residues. The germline V gene encodes CDR1 DFQATT and CDR2 SNEGSKA (reference sequence).

This clonotype was seen ten or more times. The rearrangement links TRBV28 to TRBJ2-1; 7 bases agree with TRBD1. After removal of 6 bases from V and 3 bases from J, the junction contained 5 bases not matched to a gene. CDR1 is MDHEN, CDR2 SYDVKM, per germline. The CDR3 is 14 amino acids. In DNA form, the CDR3 reads TGTGCCAGCAGCCAAGGACAGGTCTACAATGAGCAGTTCTTC. Amino acids: CASSQGQVYNEQFF.

There are a few counts of this clonotype. This CDR3 is CGTYGDEEINEQFF. The DNA of the CDR3 is TGTGGGACATACGGGGACGAGGAGATCAATGAGCAGTTCTTC. The genes are TRBV6-1 and TRBJ2-1; the D gene could be TRBD1 or TRBD2 (5 bases each). The CDR3 contains 14 residues. Germline V CDR1 and CDR2: MNHNS, SASEGT.